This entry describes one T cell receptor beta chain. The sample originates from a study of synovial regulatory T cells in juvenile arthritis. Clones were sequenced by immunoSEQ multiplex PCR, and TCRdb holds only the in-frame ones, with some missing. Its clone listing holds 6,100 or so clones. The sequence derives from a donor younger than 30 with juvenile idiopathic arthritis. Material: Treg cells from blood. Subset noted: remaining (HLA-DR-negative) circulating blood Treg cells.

The chain's CDR3 is CASRRQGDAFF. This chain uses TRBV6-1 with TRBJ1-1; TCRdb indicates TRBD1, and absent DNA this call remains unverified. The germline gives CDR1 MNHNS, CDR2 SASEGT. CDR3 length: 11 residues. The protein alone is recorded here.